This T cell receptor beta chain was profiled in a study of T cells after yellow fever vaccination. In TCRdb, the 5' RACE reads were re-called with MiXCR into one record per CDR3 protein. The table has approximately 250,000 distinct CDR3 sequences, around 3.5% seen once; the top ten hold around 19%. This clonotype has at least ten counts. No antigen is known for it. Study conclusions and caveats: Overall, a small share of clonotypes was seen in both CD4 and CD8 compartments. Re-detected after boosting: most primary clones, 96% of CD4 and less than 90% of CD8. Although the secondary response was weaker, it peaked faster, at day 5 versus 15.

Germline-derived CDR1 and CDR2 are DFQATT and SNEGSKA (reference sequence). V shed 1 base and J shed 6 bases, with 10 bases lying between them. This CDR3 spans 13 amino acids. This material consisted of PBMCs, taken 15 days after the yellow fever booster vaccination. The TCR sequence derives from a man aged 18 to 30 who received the YFV17D yellow fever vaccine. This chain joins TRBV20-1 and TRBJ1-3, with D possibly being TRBD1 (5 bases). Here the CDR3 reads CSARVPGLNTIYF. The CDR3 DNA reads as TGCAGTGCTAGAGTCCCAGGGCTAAACACCATATATTTT.